The 25 T cell receptor beta chains below come from one sample, sequenced in a study of shared clonotypes between healthy human individuals. The naive CD8 subset, CD45RO-negative cells positively selected for CCR7, excluded terminally differentiated effector memory CD45RA+ cells. Repertoires were generated with immunoSEQ multiplex PCR, while TCRdb's copy carries only in-frame clones and drops some. The table has a few million clones, over 85% seen once. Sequencing input: naive CD8+ T cells from PBMCs. Receptors were obtained from a man aged 18 to 35 in good health. Some clones in this sample may be carry-over from other donors' samples.

The chain couples TRBV27 to TRBJ2-2, with D unresolved. The germline V and J ends were trimmed by 1 base and 2 bases, with 11 bases remaining between them. The germline CDR1 and CDR2 sequences are MNHEY and SMNVEV (reference sequence). This CDR3 comprises 16 residues. The CDR3 loop is CASSLLGRVNTGELFF. CDR3 sequence (DNA): TGTGCCAGCAGTTTATTGGGCAGAGTTAACACCGGGGAGCTGTTTTTT.

This chain uses TRBV2 with TRBJ1-5; the D gene is possibly TRBD1 (5 bases). Germline CDR1 and CDR2: SNHLY and FYNNEI. V lost 8 bases to trimming and J lost 3 bases, with 14 bases between them. The length of the CDR3 is 14 residues. CDR3 in DNA: TGTGCCAGCTGTTCTGGACACTACAATCAGCCCCAGCATTTT. This translates into CASCSGHYNQPQHF.

V gene TRBV9 combines with J gene TRBJ2-1; tentative D call: TRBD2 (5 bases). V shed 0 bases and J shed 4 bases, with 14 bases lying between them. The CDR3 spans 16 residues. CDR1 and CDR2 from the germline V gene are SGDLS and YYNGEE. The CDR3 coding sequence is TGTGCCAGCAGCGTAGAAGCGGCGACCCTTTACAATGAGCAGTTCTTC. Amino acid sequence: CASSVEAATLYNEQFF. Based on the CDR3 plus reference TRBV9 and TRBJ2-1, the full variable domain is DSGVTQTPKHLITATGQRVTLRCSPRSGDLSVYWYQQSLDQGLQFLIQYYNGEERAKGNILERFSAQQFPDLHSELNLSSLELGDSALYFCASSVEAATLYNEQFFGPGTRLTVL.

This clone was detected only once. The J gene is TRBJ2-7, the V gene TRBV7-9, with D possibly TRBD1 on 5 matching bases. Germline lookup yields CDR1 SEHNR and CDR2 FQNEAQ (reference sequence). This CDR3 is built from 15 residues. Trimming removed 5 bases from V and 4 bases from J, with 18 bases in between. The CDR3 coding sequence is TGTGCCAGCAGCCTTGGAACAGGCTTGATATACGAGCAGTACTTC. Protein: CASSLGTGLIYEQYF.

This chain joins TRBV4-1 and TRBJ1-2; a weak D match, TRBD1 (6 bases). Trimming cost V 2 bases and J 7 bases, with 11 bases left between them. From germline, CDR1 is MGHRA and CDR2 YSYEKL. The CDR3 extends over 13 amino acids. The CDR3 nucleotides are TGCGCCAGCAGCCAACTGGGGGGCCGTGGCTACACCTTC. Encoded protein: CASSQLGGRGYTF.

CDR3 residues: CASSSREPVHNEQFF. The CDR3 coding sequence is TGTGCCAGCAGTTCCCGGGAGCCGGTACACAATGAGCAGTTCTTC. The chain recombines TRBV6-5 with TRBJ2-1; D perhaps matches TRBD2 (6 bases). V lost 4 bases to trimming and J lost 5 bases, with 15 bases between them. Germline V gene sequence: CDR1 MNHEY, CDR2 SVGAGI. The CDR3 length is 15 residues.

For the CDR3, the DNA is TGCGCCAGCAGCTGGGCAACAGGGGAGGAGCAGTACTTC. Translation gives CASSWATGEEQYF. This chain links TRBV5-1 with TRBJ2-7, with 7 bases fitting TRBD1. The V gene's germline CDR1 is SGHRS and CDR2 YFSETQ. J lost 7 bases, V lost 3 bases, and 7 bases had no gene match. CDR3 size: 13 residues.

In DNA, the CDR3 is TGTGCCAGCAGCGTAGGGCCGGGTGGCTACACCTTC. It encodes CASSVGPGGYTF. The chain uses TRBV9 and TRBJ1-2, with unresolved D. This CDR3 region has 12 residues. From germline, CDR1 is SGDLS and CDR2 YYNGEE. The ends were cut back, 0 bases at V and 7 bases at J, with 7 bases in the middle.

V is TRBV1 and J is TRBJ2-7. TRBV1 is a documented pseudogene. This CDR3 comprises 16 residues. CDR3 nucleotides: TGCACCAGCAGCCGACCACGGGGCCAAAGCTCCTACGAGCAGTACTTC. It encodes CTSSRPRGQSSYEQYF.

This chain uses TRBV27 with TRBJ1-5; D may be TRBD1 (6 bases). The CDR3 is 15 amino acids. The germline V gene has CDR1 MNHEY and CDR2 SMNVEV (reference sequence). V was clipped by 11 bases and J by 0 bases, with 17 bases between them. This CDR3 is CAPTNRENSNQPQHF. CDR3 DNA sequence: TGTGCCCCCACAAACAGGGAAAATAGCAATCAGCCCCAGCATTTT.

This chain links TRBV28 with TRBJ2-7; D not resolved. This CDR3 comprises 14 residues. V was trimmed by 6 bases and J by 2 bases, leaving 14 bases between them. Looked up from germline, CDR1 is MDHEN and CDR2 is SYDVKM. This CDR3 is CASSQSQVTYEQYF. The CDR3 bases are TGTGCCAGCAGCCAGAGCCAGGTCACCTACGAGCAGTACTTC.

The J gene is TRBJ2-1, the V gene TRBV29-1; 9 bases are a match to TRBD2. V shed 4 bases and J 4 bases; nucleotides not matched to a gene: 5. CDR3 length: 14 amino acids. Germline CDR1 and CDR2: SQVTM and ANQGSEA. This chain's CDR3 is CSVAASGIYNEQFF. Written as DNA, the CDR3 is TGCAGCGTTGCTGCTAGCGGGATATACAATGAGCAGTTCTTC.

V usage is TRBV9 and J usage is TRBJ2-1, with 9 bases that match TRBD2. CDR3 length: 14 amino acids. After removal of 0 bases from V and 10 bases from J, the junction contained 5 bases not matched to a gene. CDR1 is SGDLS, CDR2 YYNGEE, per germline. The CDR3, as DNA: TGTGCCAGCAGCGTAGGAGGGACTAGCCGGGAGCAGTTCTTC. The encoded protein is CASSVGGTSREQFF.

The chain combines TRBV6-5 with TRBJ2-7; the D is unclear. The germline CDR1 and CDR2 sequences are MNHEY and SVGAGI. The V end was cut by 2 bases, the J end by 9 bases, with 8 bases between. The CDR3 extends over 11 amino acids. CDR3 residues: CASSYRGGQYF. DNA of the CDR3: TGTGCCAGCAGTTACCGAGGTGGGCAGTACTTC.

The CDR3 DNA follows: TGTGCCAGCTCCGAAGGTCTTTCGAGCAATCAGCCCCAGCATTTT. Its translation: CASSEGLSSNQPQHF. This chain uses TRBV9 with TRBJ1-5; D is uncertain. CDR3 size: 15 residues. Between the trimmed V and J ends, which lost 7 bases and 1 base, there was a span of 15 bases. Germline CDR1 SGDLS, CDR2 YYNGEE. The full variable domain, completed using reference TRBV9 and TRBJ1-5, is DSGVTQTPKHLITATGQRVTLRCSPRSGDLSVYWYQQSLDQGLQFLIQYYNGEERAKGNILERFSAQQFPDLHSELNLSSLELGDSALYFCASSEGLSSNQPQHFGDGTRLSIL.

The V gene is TRBV6-5, the J gene TRBJ2-1; 9 bases line up with TRBD2. Germline V CDR1 and CDR2: MNHEY, SVGAGI. The CDR3 runs to 15 residues. Trimming cost V 4 bases and J 8 bases; bases outside gene matches: 9. The CDR3 loop reads CASSSGEGLAYEQFF. The CDR3 DNA sequence: TGTGCCAGCAGTTCGGGGGAGGGACTAGCCTATGAGCAGTTCTTC.

Worth noting for this clone: Other DNA sequences in the same sample also yield this CDR3. This chain connects TRBV11-2 to TRBJ2-7; no definite D call. V shed 3 bases and J shed 1 base, with 7 bases lying between them. The CDR3 covers 13 residues. Per the germline V gene, CDR1 is SGHAT and CDR2 is FQNNGV. Here the CDR3 reads CASSLGRSYEQYF. The CDR3 DNA follows: TGTGCCAGCAGCTTGGGCAGATCCTACGAGCAGTACTTC.

The chain joins TRBV27 to TRBJ2-1, with TRBD1 matching over 9 bases. There are 15 residues in the CDR3. J was trimmed by 5 bases and V by 6 bases; bases with no gene match: 8. Germline CDR1 and CDR2: MNHEY and SMNVEV (reference sequence). The CDR3 loop reads CASRGVGQGHNEQFF. The CDR3 region has the DNA TGTGCCAGCAGGGGGGTAGGACAGGGGCACAATGAGCAGTTCTTC.

This sequence joins TRBV4-3 and TRBJ1-2; D not resolved. The germline CDR1 and CDR2 sequences are LGHNA and YSLEER. Trimming cost V 1 base and J 7 bases, with 13 bases left between them. CDR3 length: 14 residues. The CDR3 spells CASSQVLNSAGYTF. CDR3 coding DNA: TGCGCCAGCAGCCAAGTATTGAATTCGGCTGGCTACACCTTC.

V is TRBV28 and J is TRBJ2-1; 9 bases map to TRBD2. CDR1 MDHEN and CDR2 SYDVKM come from the germline V gene. V trimming: 3 bases; J trimming: 6 bases; junction bases outside the gene matches: 9. This CDR3 is 16 amino acids long. This chain's CDR3 is CASSLFRTSVSNEQFF. CDR3 nucleotide sequence: TGTGCCAGCAGTTTGTTTCGGACTAGCGTGTCCAATGAGCAGTTCTTC.

The J gene is TRBJ1-1, the V gene TRBV7-9; 10 bases agree with TRBD1. The CDR3 consists of 12 residues. Germline values: CDR1 SEHNR, CDR2 FQNEAQ (reference sequence). V lost 5 bases to trimming and J lost 7 bases; unmatched junction nucleotides: 1. Here the CDR3 reads CASSRDRGEAFF. In DNA, the CDR3 is TGTGCCAGCAGCCGGGACAGGGGTGAAGCTTTCTTT.

This clone was counted a few times. The rearrangement links TRBV7-9 to TRBJ1-2, with 7 bases lining up with TRBD1. Losses at the gene ends were 6 bases for V and 7 bases for J; bases not matched to a gene: 11. This CDR3 is built from 14 residues. Germline CDR1 reads SEHNR; CDR2 reads FQNEAQ (reference sequence). The CDR3 spells CASRSPRDSGGYTF. The CDR3 DNA sequence: TGTGCCAGCAGATCGCCCCGGGACAGCGGTGGCTACACCTTC.

The rearrangement joins TRBV28 to TRBJ1-2, with D perhaps TRBD1 (5 bases). V lost 5 bases to trimming and J lost 11 bases, with 18 bases between them. The CDR3 extends over 13 amino acids. Germline V gene sequence: CDR1 MDHEN, CDR2 SYDVKM. The CDR3 region is CASSLPRGDRYTF. DNA of the CDR3: TGTGCCAGCAGTCTCCCCCGGGGCGATCGATACACCTTC.

The chain combines TRBV10-2 with TRBJ2-5; D uncertain. V lost 8 bases, J lost 1 base, and 8 bases lay in between. The CDR3 contains 12 residues. Germline V gene data show CDR1 as WSHSY and CDR2 as SAAADI. Here the CDR3 reads CASRTAQETQYF. The DNA of the CDR3 is TGCGCCAGCCGAACAGCCCAAGAGACCCAGTACTTC.

The rearrangement joins TRBV9 to TRBJ2-2, with a possible D match to TRBD2 (6 bases). CDR1 SGDLS and CDR2 YYNGEE come from the germline V gene. The CDR3 totals 16 residues. V was pared by 3 bases and J by 5 bases, with 17 bases between. The DNA of the CDR3 is TGTGCCAGCAGCGCGTATTCGGGACTCCGGACCGGGGAGCTGTTTTTT. The encoded protein is CASSAYSGLRTGELFF.